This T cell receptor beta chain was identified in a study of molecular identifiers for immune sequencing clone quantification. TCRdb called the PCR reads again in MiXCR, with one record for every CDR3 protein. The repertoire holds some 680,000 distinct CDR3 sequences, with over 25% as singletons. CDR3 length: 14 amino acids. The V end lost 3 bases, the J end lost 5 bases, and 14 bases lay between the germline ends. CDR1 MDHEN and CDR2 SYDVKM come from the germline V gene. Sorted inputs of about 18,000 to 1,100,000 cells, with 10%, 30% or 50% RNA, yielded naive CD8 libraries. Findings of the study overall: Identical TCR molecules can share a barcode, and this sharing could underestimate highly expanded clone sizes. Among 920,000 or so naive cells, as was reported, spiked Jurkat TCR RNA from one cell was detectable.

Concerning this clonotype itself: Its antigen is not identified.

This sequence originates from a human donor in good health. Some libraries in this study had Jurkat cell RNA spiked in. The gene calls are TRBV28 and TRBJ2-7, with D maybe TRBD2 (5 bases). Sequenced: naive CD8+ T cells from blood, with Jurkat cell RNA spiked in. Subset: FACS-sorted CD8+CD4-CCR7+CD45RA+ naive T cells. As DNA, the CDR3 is TGTGCCAGCAGTTTCCGAGGGAGATGCAACGAGCAGTACTTC. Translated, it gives CASSFRGRCNEQYF.